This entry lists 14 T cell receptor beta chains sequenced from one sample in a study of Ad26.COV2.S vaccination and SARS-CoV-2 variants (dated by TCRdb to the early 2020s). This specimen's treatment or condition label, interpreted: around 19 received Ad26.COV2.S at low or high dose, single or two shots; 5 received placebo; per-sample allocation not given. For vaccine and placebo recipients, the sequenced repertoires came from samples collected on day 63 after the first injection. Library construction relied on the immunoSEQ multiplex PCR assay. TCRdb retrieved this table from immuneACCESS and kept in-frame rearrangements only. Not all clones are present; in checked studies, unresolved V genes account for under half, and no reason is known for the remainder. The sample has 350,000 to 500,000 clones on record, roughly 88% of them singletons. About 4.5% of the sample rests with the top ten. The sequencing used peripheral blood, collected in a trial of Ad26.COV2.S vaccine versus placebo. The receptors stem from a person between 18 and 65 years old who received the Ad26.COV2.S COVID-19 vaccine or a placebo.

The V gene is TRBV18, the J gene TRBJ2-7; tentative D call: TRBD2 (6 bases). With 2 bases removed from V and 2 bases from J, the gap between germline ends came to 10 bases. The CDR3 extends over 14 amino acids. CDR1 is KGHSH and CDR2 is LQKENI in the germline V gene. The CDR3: CASSPGPSAYEQYF. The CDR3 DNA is TGTGCCAGCTCACCAGGCCCTAGCGCCTACGAGCAGTACTTC.

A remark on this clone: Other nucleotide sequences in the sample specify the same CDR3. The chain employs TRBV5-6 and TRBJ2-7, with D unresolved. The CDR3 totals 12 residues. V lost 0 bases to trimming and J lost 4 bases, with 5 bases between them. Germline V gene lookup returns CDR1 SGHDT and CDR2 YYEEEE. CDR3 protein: CASSLDRYEQYF. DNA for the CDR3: TGTGCCAGCAGCTTGGACCGGTACGAGCAGTACTTC.

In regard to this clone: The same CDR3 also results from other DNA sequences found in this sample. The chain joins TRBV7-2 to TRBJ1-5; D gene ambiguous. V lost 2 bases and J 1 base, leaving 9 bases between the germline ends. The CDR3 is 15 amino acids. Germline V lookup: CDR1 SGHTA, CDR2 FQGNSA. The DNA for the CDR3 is TGTGCCAGCAGCTTAACGGGAGTGAGCAATCAGCCCCAGCATTTT. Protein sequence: CASSLTGVSNQPQHF.

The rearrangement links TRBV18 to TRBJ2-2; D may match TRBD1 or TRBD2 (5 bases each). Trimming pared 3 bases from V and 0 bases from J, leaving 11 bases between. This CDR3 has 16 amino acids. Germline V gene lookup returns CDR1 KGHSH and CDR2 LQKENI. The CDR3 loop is CASSPRDGANTGELFF. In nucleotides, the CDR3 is TGTGCCAGCTCACCTCGGGACGGAGCGAACACCGGGGAGCTGTTTTTT.

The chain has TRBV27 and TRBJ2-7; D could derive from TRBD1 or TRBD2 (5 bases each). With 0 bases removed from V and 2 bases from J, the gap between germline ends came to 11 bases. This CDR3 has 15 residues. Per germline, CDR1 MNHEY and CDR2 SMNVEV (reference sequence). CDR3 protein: CASSLSGGDPYEQYF. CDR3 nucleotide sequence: TGTGCCAGCAGTTTATCGGGTGGGGACCCCTACGAGCAGTACTTC.

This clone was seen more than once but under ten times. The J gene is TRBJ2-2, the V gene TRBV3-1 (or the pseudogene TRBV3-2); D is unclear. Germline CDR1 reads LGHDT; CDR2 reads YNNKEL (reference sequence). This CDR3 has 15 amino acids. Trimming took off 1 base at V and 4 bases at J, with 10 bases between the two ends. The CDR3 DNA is TGTGCCAGCAGCCAAGTGGGAATCGGCACCGGGGAGCTGTTTTTT. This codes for CASSQVGIGTGELFF.

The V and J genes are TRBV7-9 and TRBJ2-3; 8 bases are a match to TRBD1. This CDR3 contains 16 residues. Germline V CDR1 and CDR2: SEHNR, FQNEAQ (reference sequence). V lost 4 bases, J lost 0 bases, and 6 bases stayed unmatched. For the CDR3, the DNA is TGTGCCAGCAGCTCCTTCCAGGGGGCCAGCACAGATACGCAGTATTTT. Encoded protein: CASSSFQGASTDTQYF.

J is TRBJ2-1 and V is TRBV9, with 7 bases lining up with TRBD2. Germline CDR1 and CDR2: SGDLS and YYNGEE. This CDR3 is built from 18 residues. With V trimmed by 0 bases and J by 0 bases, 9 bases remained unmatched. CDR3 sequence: CASSVGLAAASSYNEQFF. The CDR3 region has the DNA TGTGCCAGCAGCGTAGGCCTAGCGGCCGCGAGCTCCTACAATGAGCAGTTCTTC. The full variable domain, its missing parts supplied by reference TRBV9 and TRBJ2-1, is DSGVTQTPKHLITATGQRVTLRCSPRSGDLSVYWYQQSLDQGLQFLIQYYNGEERAKGNILERFSAQQFPDLHSELNLSSLELGDSALYFCASSVGLAAASSYNEQFFGPGTRLTVL.

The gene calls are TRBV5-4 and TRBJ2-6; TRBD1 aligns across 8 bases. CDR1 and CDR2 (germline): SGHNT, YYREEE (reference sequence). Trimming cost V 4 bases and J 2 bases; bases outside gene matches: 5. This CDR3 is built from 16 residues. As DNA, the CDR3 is TGTGCCAGCAGCCTGCCAGGGGGCGCTGGGGCCAACGTCCTGACTTTC. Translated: CASSLPGGAGANVLTF.

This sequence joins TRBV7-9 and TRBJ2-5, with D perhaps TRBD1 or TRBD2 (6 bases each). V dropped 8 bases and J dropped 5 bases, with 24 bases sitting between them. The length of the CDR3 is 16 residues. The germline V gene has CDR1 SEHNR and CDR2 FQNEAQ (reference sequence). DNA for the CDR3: TGTGCCAGCGCTAGGGGGGTTTCCACGGGGACGGAGACCCAGTACTTC. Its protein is CASARGVSTGTETQYF.

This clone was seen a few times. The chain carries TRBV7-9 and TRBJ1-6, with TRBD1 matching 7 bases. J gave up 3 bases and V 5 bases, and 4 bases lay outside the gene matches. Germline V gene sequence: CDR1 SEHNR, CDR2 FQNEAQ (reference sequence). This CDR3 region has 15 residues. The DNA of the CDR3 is TGTGCCAGCAGCCCTCGGGACAGCTATAATTCACCCCTCCACTTT. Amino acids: CASSPRDSYNSPLHF.

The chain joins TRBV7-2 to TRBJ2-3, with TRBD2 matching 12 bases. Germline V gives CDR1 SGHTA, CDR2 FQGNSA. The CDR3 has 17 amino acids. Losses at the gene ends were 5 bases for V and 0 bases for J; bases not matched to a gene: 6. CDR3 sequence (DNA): TGTGCCAGCAGCCCCGGGACTAGCGGGTATAGCACAGATACGCAGTATTTT. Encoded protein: CASSPGTSGYSTDTQYF.

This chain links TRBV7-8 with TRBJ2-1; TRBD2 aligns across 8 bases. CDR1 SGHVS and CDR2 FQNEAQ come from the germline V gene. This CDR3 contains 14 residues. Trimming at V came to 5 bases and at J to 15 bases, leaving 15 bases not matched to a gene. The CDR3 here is CASSNDKKAGAAFF. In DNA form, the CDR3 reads TGTGCCAGCAGCAACGATAAAAAAGCGGGAGCGGCGTTCTTC.

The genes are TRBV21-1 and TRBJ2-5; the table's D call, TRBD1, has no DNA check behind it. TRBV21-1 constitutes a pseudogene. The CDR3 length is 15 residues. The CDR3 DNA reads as TGTGCCAGCATCTTCAGGGGGCGTGGGCGTGAGACCCAGTACTTC. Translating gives CASIFRGRGRETQYF.